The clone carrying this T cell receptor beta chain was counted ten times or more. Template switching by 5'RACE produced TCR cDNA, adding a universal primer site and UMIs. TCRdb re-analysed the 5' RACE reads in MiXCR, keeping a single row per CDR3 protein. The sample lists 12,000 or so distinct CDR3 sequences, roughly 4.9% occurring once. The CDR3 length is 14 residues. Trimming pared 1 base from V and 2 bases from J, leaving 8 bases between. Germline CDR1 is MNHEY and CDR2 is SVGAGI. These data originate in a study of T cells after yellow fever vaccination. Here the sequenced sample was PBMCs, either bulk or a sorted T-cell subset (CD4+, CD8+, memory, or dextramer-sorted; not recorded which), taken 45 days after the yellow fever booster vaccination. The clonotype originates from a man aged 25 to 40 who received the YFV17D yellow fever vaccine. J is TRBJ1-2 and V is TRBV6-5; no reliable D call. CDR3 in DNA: TGTGCCAGCAGTTACTACGGACGGAACTATGGCTACACCTTC. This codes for CASSYYGRNYGYTF.